Listed below are T cell receptor beta chains from one sample, sequenced in a study of post-analysis software for immune sequencing data. TCRdb called the PCR reads again in MiXCR, with one record for every CDR3 protein. Of 750,000 to 900,000 distinct CDR3 sequences in the sample, under 60% were seen once. Sequences were obtained from blood. The receptor set was obtained from a girl between 5 and 17 years old with multiple sclerosis. Both conserved end residues are part of each CDR3. A D gene is named only where the DNA matches it firmly. Some rows mark clone size as missing; the rest say once, few, many or name a class of expanded clone.

clone_size j_call d_call v_call cdr3_nt cdr3_aa
NA TRBJ2-3 NA TRBV28 TGTGCCAGCAGTGCGGGCACTTCTTACACAGATACGCAGTATTTT CASSAGTSYTDTQYF
NA TRBJ2-2 NA TRBV10-3 TGTGCCATCAGTGAGTCACGGGGCTCGGACACCGGGGAGCTGTTTTTT CAISESRGSDTGELFF
NA TRBJ2-1 NA TRBV10-3 TGTGCCATCAGTGATGTAGACAGTGAGCAGTTCTTC CAISDVDSEQFF
NA TRBJ1-1 NA TRBV27 TGTGCCAGCAGTTACGTCGGGGGACGAGCTTTCTTT CASSYVGGRAFF
NA TRBJ2-7 TRBD2 TRBV6-5 TGTGCCAGCAGTTTGGCTCCGGCTAGCGGATACGAGCAGTACTTC CASSLAPASGYEQYF
NA TRBJ2-5 NA TRBV14 TGTGCCAGCAGCCAAGATCTTAGGACCCAGTACTTC CASSQDLRTQYF
NA TRBJ2-1 NA TRBV12-3/TRBV12-4 TGTGCCAGCAGTCGAGGTGCGGATGAGCAGTTCTTC CASSRGADEQFF
once TRBJ1-1 NA TRBV20-1 TGCAGTGCATCCCCGGCCTGGGACACTGAAGCTTTCTTT CSASPAWDTEAFF
NA TRBJ2-1 NA TRBV7-8 TGTGCCAGCTTTCTAAGGGGTGAGCAGTTCTTC CASFLRGEQFF
few TRBJ2-5 TRBD2 TRBV6-6 TGTGCCAGCAGCTCGACCCCCAGCGGGAGGGGAGAGACCCAGTACTTC CASSSTPSGRGETQYF
NA TRBJ1-2 NA TRBV30 TGTGCCTGGAGTGCCGGACGCAGCTATGGCTACACCTTC CAWSAGRSYGYTF
NA TRBJ2-3 NA TRBV7-3 TGTGCCAGCAGCGGCCCAAACAGGGATACGCAGTATTTT CASSGPNRDTQYF
NA TRBJ1-5 TRBD1 TRBV7-2 TGTGCCAGCAGCCCAAGGACAGGGGGAGAGGATCAGCCCCAGCATTTT CASSPRTGGEDQPQHF
NA TRBJ2-7 NA TRBV4-3 TGCGCCAGCAGCCAAGATATCTCCGCCCCAGGACCGCAGTTATTAACCTACGAGCAGTACTTC CASSQDISAPGPQLLTYEQYF
NA TRBJ1-2 TRBD1 TRBV5-6 TGTGCCAGCAGCCCCATCGGGACAGAGGTTGGCTACACCTTC CASSPIGTEVGYTF
NA TRBJ2-1 TRBD2 TRBV5-1 TGCGCCAGCAGCTTGGTTACCTCAGCGGGGGGGAATGAGCAGTTCTTC CASSLVTSAGGNEQFF
NA TRBJ1-4 TRBD1 TRBV29-1 TGCAGCGCCCGGGACAGCCTCAGGGATGAAAAACTGTTTTTT CSARDSLRDEKLFF
few TRBJ1-1 NA TRBV12-3/TRBV12-4 TGTGCCAGCAGTTTAGCACGGAGTGAAGCTTTCTTT CASSLARSEAFF
NA TRBJ2-5 NA TRBV20-1 TGCAGTGCTAGGAAGGGAGTTAGTTGGGAGACCCAGTACTTC CSARKGVSWETQYF
NA TRBJ2-7 TRBD2 TRBV20-1 TGCAGTGCTAGAGTCCGGACTAGCTACGAGCAGTACTTC CSARVRTSYEQYF